One sample yielded the 10 T cell receptor beta chains listed below, sequenced in a study of a mutant IDH1 vaccine in newly diagnosed glioma. Time point reported: week 5, during vaccination. Topical imiquimod accompanied each vaccine dose, which consisted of 300 ug of mutant IDH1 20-mer peptide. No antigen has been identified for these receptors. The protocol was immunoSEQ multiplex PCR, while the TCRdb copy is restricted to in-frame clones and leaves out a portion. Here the sample spans around 35,000 clones, about 79% being singletons. The sample consisted of PBMCs, taken from a glioma patient whose treatment included an IDH1 peptide vaccine. The receptors were sampled from a young man with glioma.

This chain connects TRBV6-1 to TRBJ1-1; a possible D gene is TRBD1 (6 bases). The CDR3 spans 13 residues. Germline V CDR1 and CDR2: MNHNS, SASEGT. The V gene lost 7 bases and the J gene lost 5 bases, with 14 bases spanning the gap. The CDR3 DNA reads TGTGCCAGCAATGTGGGGGGCGGGACTGAAGCTTTCTTT. Translated: CASNVGGGTEAFF.

The rearrangement joins TRBV6-5 to TRBJ2-7; perhaps TRBD1 as D (6 bases). The CDR3 runs 15 residues. The V end was cut by 2 bases, the J end by 4 bases, with 15 bases between. Germline CDR1 and CDR2: MNHEY and SVGAGI. In DNA form, the CDR3 reads TGTGCCAGCAGTTACGTAGCAGGGGAAGGATACGAGCAGTACTTC. Translating it yields CASSYVAGEGYEQYF.

This clone was seen a few times. The V and J genes are TRBV2 and TRBJ2-7, with D unclear. From germline, CDR1 is SNHLY and CDR2 FYNNEI. CDR3 length: 14 amino acids. V was shortened by 4 bases and J by 0 bases, with 10 bases between the two germline ends. The DNA of the CDR3 is TGTGCCAGCAGTGTAACAACCGCCTCCTACGAGCAGTACTTC. Protein: CASSVTTASYEQYF.

V usage is TRBV5-5 and J usage is TRBJ2-7; 8 bases agree with TRBD1. The CDR3 covers 19 residues. Germline values: CDR1 SGHKS, CDR2 YYEKEE (reference sequence). Germline trimming cut 4 bases from V and 3 bases from J; bases unmatched to any gene: 21. CDR3 residues: CASSRKPPRTGKMIYEQYF. The CDR3 region has the DNA TGTGCCAGCAGCCGAAAACCGCCTAGGACAGGGAAAATGATCTACGAGCAGTACTTC. Full variable domain (outside the CDR3, taken from reference TRBV5-5 and TRBJ2-7): DAGVTQSPTHLIKTRGQQVTLRCSPISGHKSVSWYQQVLGQGPQFIFQYYEKEERGRGNFPDRFSARQFPNYSSELNVNALLLGDSALYLCASSRKPPRTGKMIYEQYFGPGTRLTVT.

The CDR3 DNA is TGTGCCAGCAGTCCTGGGGGCGGATCCTACGAGCAGTACTTC. Protein product: CASSPGGGSYEQYF. This chain uses TRBV6-1 with TRBJ2-7, with D possibly being TRBD1 (6 bases). Germline V gives CDR1 MNHNS, CDR2 SASEGT. V was pared by 5 bases and J by 1 base, with 12 bases between. This CDR3 has 14 residues.

The chain combines TRBV27 with TRBJ2-3; possibly TRBD1 or TRBD2 for D (5 bases each). CDR1 is MNHEY, CDR2 SMNVEV, per germline (reference sequence). The CDR3 is made up of 15 amino acids. With 3 bases removed from V and 1 base from J, the gap between germline ends came to 11 bases. CDR3 sequence (DNA): TGTGCCAGCAGTTTGGGGGTGAGGGGCACAGATACGCAGTATTTT. Translation gives CASSLGVRGTDTQYF.

This clone was picked up a small number of times. The chain couples TRBV29-1 to TRBJ2-2, with TRBD2 matching 9 bases. J lost 0 bases, V lost 7 bases, and 9 bases had no gene match. The length of the CDR3 is 16 residues. Germline CDR1 and CDR2: SQVTM and ANQGSEA. CDR3 loop: CSALTSGDPNTGELFF. Here the CDR3 DNA reads TGCAGCGCCCTGACTAGCGGAGACCCGAACACCGGGGAGCTGTTTTTT.

The rearrangement links TRBV13 to TRBJ1-6; D unresolved. Germline CDR1 is PRHDT and CDR2 is FYEKMQ (reference sequence). Trimming removed 0 bases at V and 7 bases at J, with 4 bases between. The CDR3 covers 13 residues. This chain's CDR3 is CASSLGGNSPLHF. The CDR3 DNA is TGTGCCAGCAGCTTAGGCGGGAATTCACCCCTCCACTTT.

The chain employs TRBV29-1 and TRBJ2-3; perhaps TRBD1 as D (5 bases). The CDR3 extends over 10 amino acids. Germline V gene sequence: CDR1 SQVTM, CDR2 ANQGSEA. Trimming left V 7 bases short and J 6 bases short, with 8 bases between. This CDR3 reads CSAGHDTQYF. Here the CDR3 DNA reads TGCAGCGCTGGACACGATACGCAGTATTTT.

V usage is TRBV2 and J usage is TRBJ1-2; 9 bases agree with TRBD1. This CDR3 has 13 amino acids. Germline V gene sequence: CDR1 SNHLY, CDR2 FYNNEI. The ends lost 6 bases at V and 4 bases at J; junction bases unmatched: 3. CDR3 bases: TGTGCCAGCAGACAGGGGGCTGTCTATGGCTACACCTTC. Translation: CASRQGAVYGYTF.